These 7 T cell receptor beta chains were sequenced from one sample in a study of ipilimumab plus nivolumab after autologous stem cell transplantation. Libraries were prepared by immunoSEQ multiplex PCR; TCRdb keeps only in-frame clonotypes and omits some of them. This sample has about 22,000 clones, with more than 60% found just once. This material consisted of PBMCs, taken in a trial of ipilimumab plus nivolumab as post-transplant consolidation. These receptors were collected from a male donor with diffuse large B-cell lymphoma.

The chain is built from TRBV5-8 and TRBJ1-3, with a tentative D call TRBD1 (5 bases). The CDR3 length is 15 residues. Germline-derived CDR1 and CDR2 are SGHTS and YDEGEE. V lost 3 bases, J lost 4 bases, and 14 bases lay in between. CDR3 loop: CASSWEGAGGNTIYF. The CDR3 DNA sequence: TGTGCCAGCAGCTGGGAAGGGGCTGGAGGAAACACCATATATTTT.

The chain joins TRBV5-1 to TRBJ2-5; 7 bases agree with TRBD1. This CDR3 has 15 residues. The V segment lost 4 bases and the J segment 5 bases; nucleotides outside the gene matches: 11. CDR1 and CDR2 from the germline V gene are SGHRS and YFSETQ. The CDR3 DNA reads TGCGCCAGCAGCCAAATTCAGGGGGTCTGGGAGACCCAGTACTTC. Translating gives CASSQIQGVWETQYF.

This sequence joins TRBV4-1 and TRBJ1-2; perhaps TRBD1 as D (6 bases). Germline CDR1 MGHRA, CDR2 YSYEKL. Trimming removed 1 base from V and 0 bases from J, with 15 bases in between. CDR3 length: 17 residues. DNA of the CDR3: TGCGCCAGCAGCCAAGGTGGCAGGGGTAGGACTAACTATGGCTACACCTTC. Its protein is CASSQGGRGRTNYGYTF.

This chain connects TRBV18 to TRBJ1-6; the D gene is possibly TRBD1 (5 bases). Germline V gene sequence: CDR1 KGHSH, CDR2 LQKENI. This CDR3 is 15 amino acids long. Between the trimmed V and J ends, which lost 3 bases and 3 bases, there was a span of 9 bases. CDR3 residues: CASSPGGDYNSPLHF. The DNA of the CDR3 is TGTGCCAGCTCACCGGGAGGGGACTATAATTCACCCCTCCACTTT.

The V call is TRBV6-5, the J call TRBJ2-1; possibly TRBD1 or TRBD2 for D (6 bases each). CDR1 and CDR2 (germline): MNHEY, SVGAGI. Trimming left V 2 bases short and J 5 bases short, with 13 bases between. CDR3 length: 15 residues. The DNA of the CDR3 is TGTGCCAGCAGTTACAGGGGGACTCGGAACAATGAGCAGTTCTTC. It codes for CASSYRGTRNNEQFF.

This chain links TRBV2 with TRBJ2-5; 7 nucleotides align to TRBD2. The V and J ends lost 2 bases and 2 bases, in that order; junction bases with no gene match: 8. Germline V gene sequence: CDR1 SNHLY, CDR2 FYNNEI. The CDR3 has 16 residues. The CDR3 DNA reads TGTGCCAGCAGTGAAAACGGCGGGGGATTACAAGAGACCCAGTACTTC. Protein product: CASSENGGGLQETQYF.

J is TRBJ1-6 and V is TRBV4-2; D is uncertain. Germline CDR1 reads LGHNA; CDR2 reads YNFKEQ. V was clipped by 0 bases and J by 7 bases, with 13 bases between them. The CDR3 extends over 16 amino acids. In DNA form, the CDR3 reads TGTGCCAGCAGCCAAGAATCCGGAAATGGCAATTCACCCCTCCACTTT. As protein: CASSQESGNGNSPLHF.